A single T cell receptor beta chain is shown here with its context. This entry comes from a study of blood T cell repertoires in COVID-19. Study in general: COVID-19 samples, acute and convalescent, were from the United States, Italy and Spain. T cells, B-cell-depleted T cells, or PBMCs supplied cDNA or gDNA.

This CDR3 is 17 amino acids long. Germline CDR1 is SGHTS and CDR2 is YDEGEE. V was pared by 0 bases and J by 1 base, with 14 bases between. As processed by the authors: Amplification of reference gene primers provided the estimated nucleated cell counts. Sequencing used immunoSEQ multiplex PCR; TCRdb keeps in-frame clones, though not all of them. The V and J calls and the clone size are those of that table, but D and trimming were determined from the DNA. The sample contains about 330,000 clones, roughly 90% of which appear only once. The V call is TRBV5-8, the J call TRBJ1-5; a possible D gene is TRBD1 (6 bases). Sequencing input: peripheral blood. The receptor was derived from a young man who had recovered from COVID-19. CDR3 region: CASSLGQGLVSNQPQHF. In DNA form, the CDR3 reads TGTGCCAGCAGCTTGGGGCAGGGGCTAGTAAGCAATCAGCCCCAGCATTTT.